Each of the 7 T cell receptor beta chains below was sequenced from the same sample in a study of T cell changes during pregnancy in multiple sclerosis. TCRdb's table, derived via immunoSEQ multiplex PCR, lists solely in-frame clones and lacks some. The repertoire consists of under 110,000 clones, with around 90% occurring once and the leading ten covering approximately 1.5%. The material sequenced was peripheral blood, taken after pregnancy. The receptors originated from a female donor with multiple sclerosis, enrolled in a pregnancy study.

V gene TRBV6-5 combines with J gene TRBJ1-2; D is perhaps TRBD1 (5 bases). Germline assignment: CDR1 MNHEY and CDR2 SVGAGI. Trimming took off 5 bases at V and 4 bases at J, with 11 bases between the two ends. The CDR3 sequence is 13 residues long. CDR3 sequence: CASSGDSSYGYTF. DNA for the CDR3: TGTGCCAGCAGTGGAGACAGTTCCTATGGCTACACCTTC.

V gene TRBV5-1 combines with J gene TRBJ2-1; D is ambiguous. This CDR3 spans 15 amino acids. CDR1 is SGHRS and CDR2 is YFSETQ in the germline V gene. V lost 6 bases and J lost 0, with 13 bases in between. The CDR3 sequence is CASMITGVSYNEQFF. The CDR3 nucleotides are TGCGCCAGCATGATAACGGGTGTCTCCTACAATGAGCAGTTCTTC.

The chain employs TRBV28 and TRBJ1-3; possibly TRBD1 for D (5 bases). The V gene lost 1 base and the J gene lost 4 bases, with 17 bases spanning the gap. The CDR3 sequence is 17 residues long. Germline V lookup: CDR1 MDHEN, CDR2 SYDVKM. CDR3 in DNA: TGTGCCAGCAGTTTATCCCAGGCAGGGTTAAACGGAAACACCATATATTTT. Translating it yields CASSLSQAGLNGNTIYF.

The V call is TRBV10-3, the J call TRBJ1-5; D not certain. In germline, CDR1 is ENHRY, CDR2 SYGVKD. There are 13 residues in the CDR3. Trimming left V 0 bases short and J 6 bases short, with 6 bases between. The DNA for the CDR3 is TGTGCCATCAGTGAGTCTCGGGGTCAGCCCCAGCATTTT. Translation gives CAISESRGQPQHF.

V and J are TRBV11-2 and TRBJ2-7; the D gene is possibly TRBD2 (5 bases). Germline CDR1 and CDR2: SGHAT and FQNNGV. The CDR3 is 14 amino acids. The V end lost 4 bases, the J end lost 7 bases, and 17 bases lay between the germline ends. CDR3 sequence reads: CASSSQPGWEEQYF. Written as DNA, the CDR3 is TGTGCCAGCAGCTCTCAACCGGGGTGGGAGGAGCAGTACTTC.

The chain joins TRBV5-5 to TRBJ1-6; 8 bases line up with TRBD1. The V gene end was trimmed by 0 bases and the J gene end by 9 bases; junction bases not matched to a gene: 5. Germline assignment: CDR1 SGHKS and CDR2 YYEKEE (reference sequence). CDR3 length: 15 amino acids. The CDR3 sequence is CASSLDGQGGSPLHF. The CDR3 bases are TGTGCCAGCAGCTTGGATGGACAGGGAGGTTCACCCCTCCACTTT.

This clone was observed a few times. The rearrangement joins TRBV10-3 to TRBJ2-1; 8 bases are shared with TRBD1. CDR1 and CDR2 (germline): ENHRY, SYGVKD. The CDR3 totals 14 residues. Trimming at V came to 6 bases and at J to 8 bases, leaving 9 bases not matched to a gene. In DNA form, the CDR3 reads TGTGCCATCAGGAGCCGGGACAGGATACATGAGCAGTTCTTC. As protein: CAIRSRDRIHEQFF.